This T cell receptor (beta chain) was recovered during a study of cytomegalovirus exposure and HLA in healthy donors. Germline loops: CDR1 MNHEY, CDR2 SMNVEV (reference sequence). Trimming took off 2 bases at V and 4 bases at J, with 9 bases between the two ends. This CDR3 spans 14 amino acids. Profiled with immunoSEQ multiplex PCR; TCRdb holds only in-frame clones, not every one. The sample records approximately 210,000 clones, 86% being singletons. V and J are TRBV27 and TRBJ1-5; no clear D gene. This receptor was identified in a young woman in good health and CMV-seronegative. Material: PBMCs. The DNA of the CDR3 is TGTGCCAGCAGTTTACGCCCCGGGAATCAGCCCCAGCATTTT. It specifies CASSLRPGNQPQHF.